The rows below give T cell receptor beta chains drawn from one sample of a study of PD-1 blockade in classical Hodgkin lymphoma. This table comes from immunoSEQ multiplex PCR, and its TCRdb copy is limited to in-frame clones, with some not included. The data show 22,000 or so clones, around four fifths seen once. Sequencing was performed on peripheral blood mononuclear cells (PBMCs), taken before the second cycle of nivolumab. The receptors shown here come from a human donor with classical Hodgkin lymphoma. The CDR3 runs from the conserved cysteine through the conserved F or W. A D gene is named only where the DNA matches it firmly. A row's size may be missing; if present it is once, few, many or a size class.

cdr3_length	clone_size	v_call	d_call	j_call	cdr3_nt	cdr3_aa
16	NA	TRBV13	NA	TRBJ2-3	TGTGCCAGCAGCTTGGCAGGCCCTATCACCACAGATACGCAGTATTTT	CASSLAGPITTDTQYF
14	NA	TRBV7-2	TRBD2	TRBJ2-1	TGTGCCAGCAGCTTACTAGCGGGAGACAATGAGCAGTTCTTC	CASSLLAGDNEQFF
15	few	TRBV7-2	NA	TRBJ1-4	TGTGCCAGCAGCTTGGCACAGGCGCCTAATGAAAAACTGTTTTTT	CASSLAQAPNEKLFF
14	NA	TRBV5-8	TRBD1	TRBJ1-2	TGTGCCAGCAGCTTGGGACAGGGTGGCTATGGCTACACCTTC	CASSLGQGGYGYTF
12	NA	TRBV6-6	NA	TRBJ1-1	TGTGCCAGCAACCTCAGGGGAACTGAAGCTTTCTTT	CASNLRGTEAFF
13	few	TRBV9	NA	TRBJ2-2	TGTGCCAGCAGCCCCCGTTCGCAGGCAGAGCTGTTTTTT	CASSPRSQAELFF
12	NA	TRBV11-2	NA	TRBJ2-2	TGTGCCAGCAGCAAATGGGCAGGGGAGCTGTTTTTT	CASSKWAGELFF
16	NA	TRBV4-2	NA	TRBJ2-3	TGTGCCAGCAGCCAAGGATGGACAGCTAGCACAGATACGCAGTATTTT	CASSQGWTASTDTQYF
14	NA	TRBV19	NA	TRBJ2-7	TGTGCCAGTAGTATACGGCCGCTTACCTACGAGCAGTACTTC	CASSIRPLTYEQYF
12	NA	TRBV19	NA	TRBJ2-7	TGTGCCAGCAGTGGGGACCTCTACGAGCAGTACTTC	CASSGDLYEQYF
15	NA	TRBV25-1	NA	TRBJ1-5	TGTGCCAGCAGTGGAGGACCGATCTTAAATCAGCCCCAGCATTTT	CASSGGPILNQPQHF
12	NA	TRBV30	NA	TRBJ1-3	TGTGCCCACCGGGCCTCTGGAAACACCATATATTTT	CAHRASGNTIYF
12	few	TRBV2	NA	TRBJ2-7	TGTGCCAGCACCCAGGGGGGTTACGAGCAGTACTTC	CASTQGGYEQYF
14	NA	TRBV6-6	NA	TRBJ1-2	TGTGCCAGCAGTTACTCGAGAGGGTTGAATGGCTACACCTTC	CASSYSRGLNGYTF
16	NA	TRBV6-1	NA	TRBJ2-1	TGTGCCAGCAGTGATCGGGAACGCCTGTCCTACAATGAGCAGTTCTTC	CASSDRERLSYNEQFF
15	NA	TRBV4-3	NA	TRBJ1-1	TGCGCCAGCAGCCAAGGAACAGGGATGAACACTGAAGCTTTCTTT	CASSQGTGMNTEAFF
13	NA	TRBV19	NA	TRBJ1-2	TGTGCCAGTAGTACCTCCGGGGACTATGGCTACACCTTC	CASSTSGDYGYTF
16	NA	TRBV19	NA	TRBJ2-5	TGTGCCAGTAGTATTGTAGGACCCGGCGTTTCGGGAAAGAGAAACTTC	CASSIVGPGVSGKRNF
14	NA	TRBV19	TRBD1	TRBJ2-5	TGTGCCAGTAGTTACAGGGGTGGTCCGGAGACCCAGTACTTC	CASSYRGGPETQYF
15	NA	TRBV11-3	TRBD2	TRBJ2-1	TGTGCCAGCAACCCACCCGGGACTAGGTTCAATGAGCAGTTCTTC	CASNPPGTRFNEQFF
15	NA	TRBV9	NA	TRBJ1-1	TGTGCCAGCAGCCCCCGGGAGGGGTTTTGGACTGAAGCTTTCTTT	CASSPREGFWTEAFF
14	NA	TRBV19	NA	TRBJ1-3	TGTGCCAGTCCACAGGGTCCCCCTGGAAACACCATATATTTT	CASPQGPPGNTIYF
11	NA	TRBV2	NA	TRBJ2-5	TGTGCCAGTCAAGGGGAAGAGACCCAGTACTTC	CASQGEETQYF
13	NA	TRBV27	NA	TRBJ1-2	TGTGCCACCCCCCCTCGCGGAGCCTATGGCTACACCTTC	CATPPRGAYGYTF
10	NA	TRBV5-1	NA	TRBJ2-1	TGCGCCAGCAGCAGGGATGAGCAGTTCTTC	CASSRDEQFF
13	NA	TRBV27	NA	TRBJ1-4	TGTGCCAGCAGTAGCCCAACTAATGAAAAACTGTTTTTT	CASSSPTNEKLFF
13	NA	TRBV27	NA	TRBJ2-3	TGTGCCAGCAGTTTGAAGAGCACAGATACGCAGTATTTT	CASSLKSTDTQYF
14	NA	TRBV7-8	NA	TRBJ2-1	TGTGCCAGCAGCTTAGCGGGGTCCTACAATGAGCAGTTCTTC	CASSLAGSYNEQFF
13	once	TRBV27	NA	TRBJ2-7	TGTGCCAGCAGTTACGAGGGGCCTTACGAGCAGTACTTC	CASSYEGPYEQYF
14	once	TRBV19	TRBD2	TRBJ2-7	TGTGCCAGTAGTGCCGGACTAGCCTCCTACGAGCAGTACTTC	CASSAGLASYEQYF
15	NA	TRBV5-6	NA	TRBJ1-4	TGTGCCAGCAGCTTGGAGTGGACAACTAATGAAAAACTGTTTTTT	CASSLEWTTNEKLFF
13	NA	TRBV5-6	NA	TRBJ1-2	TGTGCCAGCAAACAAGACTATAACTATGGCTACACCTTC	CASKQDYNYGYTF
14	many	TRBV4-1	NA	TRBJ1-4	TGCGCCAGCAGCCACCCGCACGGGAATGAAAAACTGTTTTTT	CASSHPHGNEKLFF
15	NA	TRBV11-2	NA	TRBJ1-5	TGTGCCAGCAGCTTAGGTGGGAGTTACGCTCAGCCCCAGCATTTT	CASSLGGSYAQPQHF
15	NA	TRBV19	TRBD2	TRBJ2-3	TGTGCCAGTAGTATAGAGGCGGGAGTTAGAGATACGCAGTATTTT	CASSIEAGVRDTQYF
15	NA	TRBV5-1	NA	TRBJ1-1	TGCGCCAGCAGCTTGGAAATAGCGATGAACACTGAAGCTTTCTTT	CASSLEIAMNTEAFF
15	NA	TRBV7-2	TRBD2	TRBJ2-5	TGTGCCAGCAGCTTAAGCCTAGCGGACCAAGAGACCCAGTACTTC	CASSLSLADQETQYF
14	NA	TRBV27	NA	TRBJ1-5	TGTGCCAGCAGTTTAAGGACAACAAATCAGCCCCAGCATTTT	CASSLRTTNQPQHF
15	NA	TRBV28	TRBD2	TRBJ2-3	TGTGCCTGCCAACCGGGACTAGCGGACACAGATACGCAGTATTTT	CACQPGLADTDTQYF
12	NA	TRBV27	NA	TRBJ1-2	TGTGCCAGCAGTACAGGGAAGTATGGCTACACCTTC	CASSTGKYGYTF
13	NA	TRBV29-1	NA	TRBJ2-7	TGCAGCGTTGAAGAAGGGCAGGGAGGCGAGCAGTACTTC	CSVEEGQGGEQYF